These T cell receptor beta chains were read from a single sample in a study of molecular identifiers for immune sequencing clone quantification. TCRdb re-called the PCR reads with MiXCR, one entry per CDR3 protein. This table has under 600,000 distinct CDR3 sequences, 20% to 25% appearing once. Sample: naive CD8+ T cells from blood, with Jurkat cell RNA spiked in. These receptor sequences come from a human donor in good health. Some libraries in this study had Jurkat cell RNA spiked in. Both conserved end residues are part of each CDR3. A D gene is named only where the DNA matches it firmly. Some rows have no size entry. The others give once, few or many, or a class for an expanded clone.

D	V	length	size	J	DNA	CDR3
.	TRBV13	13	many	TRBJ2-7	TGTGCCAGCAGCCCCGGGGTTCTCTACGAGCAGTACTTC	CASSPGVLYEQYF
.	TRBV5-6	15	.	TRBJ2-4	TGTGCCAGCAGCCCGGGCGGAATAGCCAAAAACATTCAGTACTTC	CASSPGGIAKNIQYF
.	TRBV20-1	14	many	TRBJ2-2	TGCAGTGCTGGACCAGGGTCAGACACCGGGGAGCTGTTTTTT	CSAGPGSDTGELFF
TRBD2	TRBV6-5	20	many	TRBJ2-3	TGTGCCAGCAGTTACACATTGGGGACTAGCGGCACAGGGTGGACAGATACGCAGTATTTT	CASSYTLGTSGTGWTDTQYF
TRBD1	TRBV19	19	.	TRBJ1-4	TGTGCCAGTAGTATAGATCTTGGGACAGTAACGACGACTAATGAAAAACTGTTTTTT	CASSIDLGTVTTTNEKLFF
.	TRBV6-5	17	many	TRBJ1-3	TGTGCCAGCAGCCCTTGGGACGGTGAACCCTCTGGAAACACCATATATTTT	CASSPWDGEPSGNTIYF
TRBD2	TRBV5-4	15	many	TRBJ2-3	TGTGCCAGCAGTTATGCCGGGACTATCACAGATACGCAGTATTTT	CASSYAGTITDTQYF
TRBD2	TRBV27	16	few	TRBJ2-1	TGTGCCAGCAGACTCACCTCTAGCGGGACCTACAATGAGCAGTTCTTC	CASRLTSSGTYNEQFF
TRBD1	TRBV5-1	15	many	TRBJ2-7	TGCGCCAGCAGCTTTATTGGGACAGGGCCATACGAGCAGTACTTC	CASSFIGTGPYEQYF
.	TRBV20-1	12	few	TRBJ2-2	TGCAGTGCTAGTCCGGTTCCCGGGGAGCTGTTTTTT	CSASPVPGELFF
.	TRBV29-1	12	many	TRBJ2-2	TGCAGGCAAGGAGGGCCCACCGGGGAGCTGTTTTTT	CRQGGPTGELFF
.	TRBV28	15	many	TRBJ2-6	TGTGCCAGCAACGACGGGAGCTCTGGGGCCAACGTCCTGACTTTC	CASNDGSSGANVLTF
.	TRBV10-2	15	few	TRBJ2-6	TGCGCCAGCAATGGGGGAGATTCTGGGGCCAACGTCCTGACTTTC	CASNGGDSGANVLTF
.	TRBV5-4	12	few	TRBJ2-2	TGTGCCAGCAGCCAGGGTACCGGGGGGCTGTTTTTT	CASSQGTGGLFF
.	TRBV4-3	16	many	TRBJ2-5	TGCGCCAGCAGCCAAGAATTAGGCCCCCATCAAGAGACCCAGTACTTC	CASSQELGPHQETQYF
TRBD1	TRBV4-1	16	few	TRBJ1-1	TGCGCCAGCAGCCAAGAAGTACAGGGGTGGTACACTGAAGCTTTCTTT	CASSQEVQGWYTEAFF
.	TRBV10-2	10	many	TRBJ1-5	TGCGCCACTGGAAATCAGCCCCAGCATTTT	CATGNQPQHF
TRBD2	TRBV11-2	16	few	TRBJ2-1	TGTGCCAGCAGCGAACAGCGGGGGGGCGCCCACAATGAGCAGTTCTTC	CASSEQRGGAHNEQFF
.	TRBV3-1	18	.	TRBJ2-3	TGTGCCAGCAGCCAAGATTTAGCGGCACGGCGGGGCACAGATACGCAGTATTTT	CASSQDLAARRGTDTQYF
.	TRBV4-1	14	.	TRBJ2-7	TGCGCCAGCAGCCAAGACAGGGTGGTCTACGAGCAGTACTTC	CASSQDRVVYEQYF
.	TRBV12-3/TRBV12-4	16	many	TRBJ1-5	TGTGCCAGCAGTTTAGGGGACAAATATAGCAATCAGCCCCAGCATTTT	CASSLGDKYSNQPQHF
.	TRBV19	13	few	TRBJ2-4	TGTGCCAGTAGTTTCTCCCAGGGAGGCATTCAGTACTTC	CASSFSQGGIQYF
TRBD1	TRBV7-9	15	many	TRBJ2-7	TGTGCCAGCAGCTGGGGACAGACCAGCTCCTACGAGCAGTACTTC	CASSWGQTSSYEQYF